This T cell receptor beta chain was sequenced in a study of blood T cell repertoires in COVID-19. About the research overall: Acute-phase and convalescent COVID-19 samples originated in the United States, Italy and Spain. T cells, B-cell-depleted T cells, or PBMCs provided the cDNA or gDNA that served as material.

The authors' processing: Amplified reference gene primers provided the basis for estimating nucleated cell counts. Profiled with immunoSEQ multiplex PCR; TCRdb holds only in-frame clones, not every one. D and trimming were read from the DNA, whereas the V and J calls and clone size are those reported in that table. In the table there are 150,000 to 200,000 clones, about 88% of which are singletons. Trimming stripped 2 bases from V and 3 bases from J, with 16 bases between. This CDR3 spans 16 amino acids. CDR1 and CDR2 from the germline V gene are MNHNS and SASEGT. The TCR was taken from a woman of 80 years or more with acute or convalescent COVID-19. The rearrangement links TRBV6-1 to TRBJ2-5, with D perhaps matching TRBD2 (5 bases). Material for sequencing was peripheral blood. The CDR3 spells CASSEREGVGKETQYF. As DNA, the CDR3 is TGTGCCAGCAGTGAACGCGAGGGCGTGGGGAAAGAGACCCAGTACTTC.